The 2 T cell receptor beta chains listed next were all sequenced from one sample in a study of radiotherapy plus CTLA-4 blockade in lung cancer listed by TCRdb under 2018. The library relied on the immunoSEQ multiplex PCR assay. The table was pulled from immuneACCESS by TCRdb, which kept in-frame rearrangements only. Such tables lose some clones; where checked, under half of the loss comes from unresolved V genes, and the rest has no known cause. In this sample the table shows some 48,000 clones, 86% of which occur a single time. The top ten clones comprise 15% to 20% of the sample. Source: peripheral blood, taken from a patient treated with radiotherapy plus ipilimumab. Receptor source: a human donor with non-small cell lung cancer that progressed on radiotherapy plus ipilimumab. Some clones in this sample may be carry-over from other donors' samples.

The chain employs TRBV30 and TRBJ2-3; 12 bases are shared with TRBD2. The CDR3 has 13 amino acids. The germline V gene has CDR1 GTSNPN and CDR2 SVGIG (reference sequence). V was pared by 4 bases and J by 8 bases, with 4 bases of the junction left unmatched. CDR3 nucleotides: TGTGCCTGGACTAGCGGGGGGGCCGTTACGCAGTATTTT. It translates to CAWTSGGAVTQYF.

CDR3 coding DNA: TGCGCCAGCAGCCAAGAAGCAGACAGGGGTCACTCCTACAATGAGCAGTTCTTC. Translating gives CASSQEADRGHSYNEQFF. The V call is TRBV4-1, the J call TRBJ2-1; 8 nucleotides match TRBD1. J lost 0 bases, V lost 0 bases, and 7 bases had no gene match. Germline CDR1 and CDR2: MGHRA and YSYEKL. The CDR3 extends over 18 amino acids.